This T cell receptor (beta chain) was captured by sequencing in a study of cytomegalovirus exposure and HLA in healthy donors. Study-level findings and limits: Several top significant clusters appeared, in a later analysis, to be linked to common viral pathogens.

This clone occurred a few times. Its antigen is undetermined. It was with 60 Vbeta and 13 Jbeta primers that the PCR ran. Some clones are missing from TCRdb's copy, which holds only in-frame ones; the method was immunoSEQ multiplex PCR. Among approximately 95,000 clones listed, 81% were seen once. The CDR3 is made up of 14 amino acids. V shed 5 bases, J shed 4 bases, and the junction held 10 bases outside the gene matches. Germline CDR1 and CDR2: GTSNPN and SVGIG (reference sequence). This receptor was obtained from a woman in her sixties or seventies in good health and CMV-seropositive. The chain joins TRBV30 to TRBJ2-7; TRBD1 matches 8 bases. The sample was PBMCs. For the CDR3, the DNA is TGTGCCTGGGGACAGGGACAGCGGATTTACGAGCAGTACTTC. Translating it yields CAWGQGQRIYEQYF.